This record covers a single T cell receptor beta chain. Its antigen specificity is not known. Within one base of it there is no much larger clone, and no base qualities were kept. This record comes from a study of cytotoxic CD8 clonotypes in ibrutinib-treated CLL (dated by TCRdb to about 2021). For context, the study as a whole: The cohort included more than 14 treatment-naive and ten to twelve relapsed/refractory patients; some 18 were IGHV unmutated. Partial responses were observed in about 25 patients and complete responses in 2; after a median follow-up of 68 months, remission was maintained in approximately 14 patients and progression was observed in approximately twelve. Response samples were obtained after a median of 12 months of treatment, with a range of roughly 6 to 36 months. Samples averaged approximately 260,000 productive templates and 90,000 to 95,000 productive rearrangements. Longitudinal samples were obtainable from about 30% of the roughly 90 participants in the trial. Cryopreserved peripheral blood mononuclear cells were obtained before treatment, at response, and at either sustained remission or disease progression. Every remission and progressive disease sample was obtained while ibrutinib was still being received by the patients.

Read against the paper, the sample's time point label means: approximately eleven months on ibrutinib. Roughly 2 micrograms of genomic DNA were extracted from cryopreserved PBMCs for TCR beta library preparation. Longitudinal blood samples from CLL patients receiving ibrutinib monotherapy were subjected to high-throughput TCR beta sequencing. The patients were enrolled in a single-center, open-label phase 2 trial of ibrutinib monotherapy. Study-level results and caveats: Baseline clonality was found to be higher than that of age-matched healthy donors and was strongly correlated with circulating CD8+ T-cell counts. Public clonotypes were rare and either contracted or stayed stable during treatment, and the rise in clonality at ibrutinib response reflected the expansion of private clonotypes. At ibrutinib response clonality went up, during sustained remission it held steady, and at progression it dropped back toward baseline. Sampling times were not matched between sustained-remission and progressing patients, and lymph node repertoires were not studied.

CDR1 and CDR2, per the germline V gene, are WSHSY and SAAADI. CDR3 length: 13 amino acids, cysteine to phenylalanine. Here the CDR3 DNA is all that survives: 39 bases in frame from base 1. Between the V and J ends, shortened by 3 bases and 6 bases respectively, the junction contains 12 bases. The goal of deep resolution MiSeq sequencing was a depth between 1 in 1 million and 1 in 200,000 T cells, and coverage averaged 10x per clonotype. The immunoSEQ hsTCRB Kit was used to generate TCR beta libraries. Regarding the original processing steps: The data were analyzed with ImmunoSEQ Analyzer and ImmunoSEQ Data Assistant, and V, D and J gene assignments followed IMGT definitions. Clonality, with values ranging from 0 to 1, was calculated as one minus the normalized Shannon entropy of productive rearrangement frequencies. Only overrepresented clonotypes making up at least 0.05% of the repertoire of each patient were included in the public clonotype analysis. Thirteen age-matched healthy donor repertoires from immuneACCESS served as clonality controls. In its TCRdb copy, this immuneACCESS table keeps in-frame sequences only and misses some clones. Where compared with another copy, unresolved V genes explain less than half of these, and the others have no known cause. The DNA gave D and trimming, while V, J and clone size come from that table. The sample table holds approximately 140,000 clones, of which roughly 77% were seen once. The ten largest clonotypes hold around 30% of the sample.

The specimen was PBMCs, collected after 12 months of ibrutinib treatment. Here the chain combines TRBV10-2 and TRBJ2-7; the D gene is not confidently resolved. This clonotype was sampled from a human donor with chronic lymphocytic leukemia. The sequenced DNA: TGCGCCAGCAGTGAATTACACTCGGGCGAGCAGTACTTC. This encodes CASSELHSGEQYF.